The rows below give T cell receptor beta chains drawn from one sample of a study of blood T cells in healthy people across ages. Via MiXCR, TCRdb re-called the 5' RACE reads, giving one row per CDR3 protein. The sample shows around 1,800,000 distinct CDR3 sequences, about 39% of them seen only once. The specimen was blood. Source of these receptors: a human donor in good health. CDR3s leave out the opening cysteine and the closing phenylalanine or tryptophan.

v_call: TRBV20-1; cdr3_aa: SASARDQPQH
v_call: TRBV20-1; cdr3_aa: SATRTAVGTDTQY
v_call: TRBV20-1; cdr3_aa: SAKGGISNEQF
v_call: TRBV9; cdr3_aa: ASSLSLRGSDEQY
v_call: TRBV29-1; cdr3_aa: SAGDRQNYGYT
v_call: TRBV24-1; cdr3_aa: ATSATTDNYGYT
v_call: TRBV7-2; cdr3_aa: ASSPQRGETQY
v_call: TRBV6-6; cdr3_aa: ASTKSTRTAGDEQY
v_call: TRBV4-2; cdr3_aa: TSSHNRERGETQY
v_call: TRBV9; cdr3_aa: ASTPNDRRSGANVLT
v_call: TRBV12-3/TRBV12-4; cdr3_aa: ASSQLWNSEAF
v_call: TRBV6-6; cdr3_aa: ASSYYRREGSYGYT
v_call: TRBV24-1; cdr3_aa: ATSAGPDGYTEAF
v_call: TRBV6-2/TRBV6-3; cdr3_aa: ASSYLASRNNEQF
v_call: TRBV29-1; cdr3_aa: SVALVEETQY
v_call: TRBV5-1; cdr3_aa: ASSDSGGGWEKLF
v_call: TRBV20-1; cdr3_aa: SAGMGEATDTQY
v_call: TRBV25-1; cdr3_aa: ASSEDPNRGRIGEAF
v_call: TRBV3-1; cdr3_aa: ASSQENNPSTDTQY
v_call: TRBV20-1; cdr3_aa: SARDQGLNEKLF
v_call: TRBV20-1; cdr3_aa: SAREAVTYEQY
v_call: TRBV6-6; cdr3_aa: ASRPQTGELF
v_call: TRBV12-3/TRBV12-4; cdr3_aa: ASSFYGGTDTQY
v_call: TRBV29-1; cdr3_aa: SADAGSYYEQY
v_call: TRBV27; cdr3_aa: ASSRTGASPYEQY
v_call: TRBV10-3; cdr3_aa: AISVRASSYNEQF
v_call: TRBV7-9; cdr3_aa: ASSLEGQGVPYEQY
v_call: TRBV6-6; cdr3_aa: ASSYRDTLF
v_call: TRBV24-1; cdr3_aa: ATSDTRQGAADTQY
v_call: TRBV20-1; cdr3_aa: SARDGQGIRAEQY
v_call: TRBV5-6; cdr3_aa: ASSALGQGDTGELF
v_call: TRBV10-3; cdr3_aa: AIRDRVEETQY
v_call: TRBV4-1; cdr3_aa: ASSQDIGGLGTDTQY
v_call: TRBV6-1; cdr3_aa: ASSETPYLQETQY
v_call: TRBV3-1; cdr3_aa: ASSQGTSGSYNEQF
v_call: TRBV4-1; cdr3_aa: ASSQERFNQPQH
v_call: TRBV9; cdr3_aa: ASSKTRGWNTGELF
v_call: TRBV7-2; cdr3_aa: ASSFGVGGGYT
v_call: TRBV7-2; cdr3_aa: ASSREGTSLYEQY
v_call: TRBV11-1; cdr3_aa: ASSLVGTGPSGANVLT
v_call: TRBV20-1; cdr3_aa: SARTGQGASTNEKLF
v_call: TRBV7-9; cdr3_aa: ASSLGGSAFYGYT